This TCR beta chain was obtained from a study of patients and donors after allogeneic stem cell transplantation. MiXCR, run by TCRdb on the RT-PCR reads, gives a single entry per CDR3 protein. This table has about a million distinct CDR3 sequences, approximately 19% appearing once. Per germline, CDR1 MGHDK and CDR2 SYGVNS. J lost 10 bases, V lost 6 bases, and 8 bases had no gene match. The CDR3 is made up of 12 amino acids. The chain combines TRBV25-1 with TRBJ2-7, with 8 positions matching TRBD1. The clonotype was recovered from a human donor who was either an allogeneic HSCT recipient or a stem cell or donor lymphocyte infusion donor (not recorded which). It is not recorded whose cells these are; they may come from a transplant donor. Sequencing input: blood, either unsorted or a sorted T cell fraction (not recorded which). Here the CDR3 reads CASRGAGGFQYF. The CDR3, as DNA: TGTGCCAGCAGGGGTGCAGGGGGCTTCCAGTACTTC.